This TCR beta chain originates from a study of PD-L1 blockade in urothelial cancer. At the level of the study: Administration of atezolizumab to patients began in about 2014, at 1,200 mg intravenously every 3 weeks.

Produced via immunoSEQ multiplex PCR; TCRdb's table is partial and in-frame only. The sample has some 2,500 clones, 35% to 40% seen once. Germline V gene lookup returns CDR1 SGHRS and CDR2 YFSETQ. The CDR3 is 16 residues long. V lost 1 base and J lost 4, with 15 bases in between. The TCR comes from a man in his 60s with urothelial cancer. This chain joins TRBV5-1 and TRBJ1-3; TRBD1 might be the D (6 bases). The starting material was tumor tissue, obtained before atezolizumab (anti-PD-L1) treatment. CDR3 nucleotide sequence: TGCGCCAGCAGCTTGACCCCCTCAGGGGTGGGAAACACCATATATTTT. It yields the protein CASSLTPSGVGNTIYF.